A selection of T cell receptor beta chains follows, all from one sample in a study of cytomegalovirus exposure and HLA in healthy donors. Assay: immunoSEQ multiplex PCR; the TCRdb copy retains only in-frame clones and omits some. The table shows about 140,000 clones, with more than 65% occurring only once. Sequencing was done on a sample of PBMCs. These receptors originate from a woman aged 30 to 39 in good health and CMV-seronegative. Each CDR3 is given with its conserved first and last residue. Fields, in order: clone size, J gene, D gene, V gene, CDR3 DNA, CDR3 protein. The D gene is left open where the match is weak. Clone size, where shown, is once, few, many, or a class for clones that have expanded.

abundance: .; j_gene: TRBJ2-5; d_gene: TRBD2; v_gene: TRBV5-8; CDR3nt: TGTGCCAGCAGCTCCTGGACTAGCGGGGAGGAAGAGACCCAGTACTTC; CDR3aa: CASSSWTSGEEETQYF
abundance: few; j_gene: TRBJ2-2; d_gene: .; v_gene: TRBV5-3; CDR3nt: TGTGCCAGAAGCTTGGACAGGGGGGGGGTGAACACCGGGGAGCTGTTTTTT; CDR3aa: CARSLDRGGVNTGELFF
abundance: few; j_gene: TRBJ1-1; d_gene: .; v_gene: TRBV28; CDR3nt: TGTGCCAGCATCCCCGCCCAGGGGTCGGGCACTGAAGCTTTCTTT; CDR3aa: CASIPAQGSGTEAFF
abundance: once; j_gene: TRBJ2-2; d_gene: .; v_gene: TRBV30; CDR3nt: TGTGCCTGGAGTACAGTCATAGGGGAGGACGGGGAGCTGTTTTTT; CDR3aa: CAWSTVIGEDGELFF
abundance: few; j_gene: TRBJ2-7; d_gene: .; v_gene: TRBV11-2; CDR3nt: TGTGCCAGCAGCTTACAGACTAGCTACGAGCAGTACTTC; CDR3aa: CASSLQTSYEQYF
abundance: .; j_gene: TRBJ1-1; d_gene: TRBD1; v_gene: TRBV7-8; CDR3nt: TGTGCCAGCAGTCACACAGGGGGTAGGACAGAAATTTTCATGAACACTGAAGCTTTCTTT; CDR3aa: CASSHTGGRTEIFMNTEAFF
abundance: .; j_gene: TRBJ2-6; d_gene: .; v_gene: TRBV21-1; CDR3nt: TGTGCCAGCATGCGGGGTGGCCCGAAGATGAGTTCTGGGGCCAACGTCCTGACTTTC; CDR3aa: CASMRGGPKMSSGANVLTF
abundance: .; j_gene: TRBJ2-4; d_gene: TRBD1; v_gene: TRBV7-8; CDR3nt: TGTGCCAGCAGCGTAACAGGGGGCTTCGGCAAAAACATTCAGTACTTC; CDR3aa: CASSVTGGFGKNIQYF
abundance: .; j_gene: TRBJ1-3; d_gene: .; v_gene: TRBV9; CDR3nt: TGTGCCAGCAGCGTTAATGATGGGGGAGGTGGAAACACCATATATTTT; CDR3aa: CASSVNDGGGGNTIYF
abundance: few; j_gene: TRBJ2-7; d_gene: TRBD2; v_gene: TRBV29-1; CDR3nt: TGCAGCGTTCGCCGGGGGGACTACGAGCAGTACTTC; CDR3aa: CSVRRGDYEQYF
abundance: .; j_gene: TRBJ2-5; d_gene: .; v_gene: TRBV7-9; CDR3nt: TGTGCCAGCAGCTCGAGGGGGGAGACCCAGTACTTC; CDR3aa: CASSSRGETQYF
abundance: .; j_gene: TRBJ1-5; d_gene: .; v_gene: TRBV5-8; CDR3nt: TGTGCCAGCAGCCTTTTTCAGCCCCAGCATTTT; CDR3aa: CASSLFQPQHF
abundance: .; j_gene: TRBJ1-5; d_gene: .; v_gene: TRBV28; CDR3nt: TGTGCCAGCAGGATTAGCAGTCAGCCCCAGCATTTT; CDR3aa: CASRISSQPQHF
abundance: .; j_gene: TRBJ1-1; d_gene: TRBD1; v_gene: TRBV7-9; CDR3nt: TGTGCCAGCAGCTCGCTGACAGGGATGAACACTGAAGCTTTCTTT; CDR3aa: CASSSLTGMNTEAFF
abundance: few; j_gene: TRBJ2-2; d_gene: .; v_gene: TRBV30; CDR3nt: TGTGCCTGGAGTGACACACAGTTTGACGTCGGGGAGCTGTTTTTT; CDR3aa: CAWSDTQFDVGELFF
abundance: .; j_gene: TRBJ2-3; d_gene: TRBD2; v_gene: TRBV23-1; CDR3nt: TGCGCCAGCAAAAGGACTAGCGAGCAGCAAACTATCACAGATACGCAGTATTTT; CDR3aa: CASKRTSEQQTITDTQYF
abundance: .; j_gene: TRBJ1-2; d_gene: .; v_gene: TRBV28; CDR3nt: TGTGCCAGCAGACAGGTCGAATACTATGGCTACACCTTC; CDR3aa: CASRQVEYYGYTF
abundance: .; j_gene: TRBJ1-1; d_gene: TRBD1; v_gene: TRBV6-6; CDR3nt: TGTGCCAGCAGTCCTACGTCGACAGGGCGCGAAGCTTTCTTT; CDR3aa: CASSPTSTGREAFF
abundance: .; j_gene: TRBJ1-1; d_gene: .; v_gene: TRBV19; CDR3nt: TGTGCCAGTAGTAAGGGGGGGGCGAACACTGAAGCTTTCTTT; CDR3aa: CASSKGGANTEAFF
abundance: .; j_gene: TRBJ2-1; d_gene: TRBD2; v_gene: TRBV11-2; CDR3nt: TGTGCCAGCAGCAGCTACGGGGGGGCCGACAATGAGCAGTTCTTC; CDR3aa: CASSSYGGADNEQFF
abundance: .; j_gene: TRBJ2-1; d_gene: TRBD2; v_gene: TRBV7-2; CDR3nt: TGTGCCAGCAGCTTAGGTTTTTTTATGAGCGGGGGGTGGAATGAGCAGTTCTTC; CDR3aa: CASSLGFFMSGGWNEQFF
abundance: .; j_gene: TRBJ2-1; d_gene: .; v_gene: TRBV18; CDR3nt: TGTGCCAGCTCGGGGGACCGAGACAGGCGGCAGTTCTTC; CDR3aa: CASSGDRDRRQFF
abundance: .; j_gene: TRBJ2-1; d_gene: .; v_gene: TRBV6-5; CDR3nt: TGTGCCAGCCAATCGGGACTCTACAATGAGCAGTTCTTC; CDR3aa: CASQSGLYNEQFF
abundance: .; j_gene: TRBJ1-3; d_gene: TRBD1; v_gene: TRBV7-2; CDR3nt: TGTGCCAGCAGCTTAACAGGGGGCCCTGGAAACACCATATATTTT; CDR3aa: CASSLTGGPGNTIYF
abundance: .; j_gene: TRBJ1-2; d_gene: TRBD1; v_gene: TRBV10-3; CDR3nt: TGTGCCATCAGGTCCGGGACAGGGGTCCCTGGCTACACCTTC; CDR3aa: CAIRSGTGVPGYTF
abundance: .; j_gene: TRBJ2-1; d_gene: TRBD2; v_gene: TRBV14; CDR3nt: TGTGCCAGCAGCCGGAAACTAGCGCCCTCGAACAATGAGCAGTTCTTC; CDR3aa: CASSRKLAPSNNEQFF
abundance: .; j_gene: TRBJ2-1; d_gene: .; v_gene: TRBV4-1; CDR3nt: TGCGCCAGCAGCTCCCGGGGGGCAGCGGGCGACAATGAGCAGTTCTTC; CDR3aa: CASSSRGAAGDNEQFF
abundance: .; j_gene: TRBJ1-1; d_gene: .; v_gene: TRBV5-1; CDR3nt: TGCGCCAGCAGCCCGGGGGGATTGGCCGACACTGAAGCTTTCTTT; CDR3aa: CASSPGGLADTEAFF
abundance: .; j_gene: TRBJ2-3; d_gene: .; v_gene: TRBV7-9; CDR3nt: TGTGCCAGCAGCGAGGATAGCACAGATACGCAGTATTTT; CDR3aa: CASSEDSTDTQYF
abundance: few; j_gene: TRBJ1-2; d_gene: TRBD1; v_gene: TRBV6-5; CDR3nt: TGTGCCAGCAGTCGAGCCGGGGACAGGGGGTATGGCTACACCTTC; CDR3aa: CASSRAGDRGYGYTF
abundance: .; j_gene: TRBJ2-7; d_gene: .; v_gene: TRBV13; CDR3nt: TGTGCCAGCAGCCCCCCCCGGTCAGGCGAGCAGTACTTC; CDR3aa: CASSPPRSGEQYF
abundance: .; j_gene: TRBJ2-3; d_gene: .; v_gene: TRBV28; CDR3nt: TGTGCCAGCGAGGCAGGGGGGACAGATACGCAGTATTTT; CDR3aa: CASEAGGTDTQYF
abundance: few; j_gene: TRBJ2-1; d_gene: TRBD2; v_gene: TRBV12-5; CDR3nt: TGTGCTAGTGCCGGGACTAGCGGGAGGGGGGAGCAGTTCTTC; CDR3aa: CASAGTSGRGEQFF
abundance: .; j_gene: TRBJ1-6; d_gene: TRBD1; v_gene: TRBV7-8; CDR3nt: TGTGCCAGCAGCTTTAGGATCCCGGGACAGGGATGGGGACCCCTCCACTTT; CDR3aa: CASSFRIPGQGWGPLHF
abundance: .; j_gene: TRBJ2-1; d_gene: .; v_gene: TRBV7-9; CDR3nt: TGTGCCAGCAGCCCTTACAATGAGCAGTTCTTC; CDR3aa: CASSPYNEQFF
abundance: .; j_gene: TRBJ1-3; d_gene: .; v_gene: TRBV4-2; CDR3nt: TGTGCCAGCAGCCAAGAAGTCGGCGGATTCTCTGGAAACACCATATATTTT; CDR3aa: CASSQEVGGFSGNTIYF
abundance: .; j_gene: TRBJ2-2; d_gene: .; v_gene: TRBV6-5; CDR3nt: TGTGCCAGCAGTTACGGGGCAGGGTCCGGGGAGCTGTTTTTT; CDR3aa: CASSYGAGSGELFF
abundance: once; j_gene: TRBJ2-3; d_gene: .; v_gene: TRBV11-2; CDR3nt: TGTGCCAGCAGCCCAGGGACAGATACGCAGTATTTT; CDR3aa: CASSPGTDTQYF
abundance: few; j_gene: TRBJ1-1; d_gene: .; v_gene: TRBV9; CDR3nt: TGTGCCAGCAGCGTAGATGCGGTCGAGAAGACGGGCACTGAAGCTTTCTTT; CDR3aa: CASSVDAVEKTGTEAFF
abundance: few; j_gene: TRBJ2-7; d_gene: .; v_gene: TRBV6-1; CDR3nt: TGTGCCAGCAGTGAAGCCTGGGGGCGTCTCTACGAGCAGTACTTC; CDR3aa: CASSEAWGRLYEQYF
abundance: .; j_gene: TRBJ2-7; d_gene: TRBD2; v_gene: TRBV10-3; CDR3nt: TGTGCCATCAGTAGGACTAGCGGAGGCTACGAGCAGTACTTC; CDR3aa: CAISRTSGGYEQYF
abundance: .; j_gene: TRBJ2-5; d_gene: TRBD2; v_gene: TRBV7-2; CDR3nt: TGTGCCAGCAGACGAGGACTAGCGGGAGGGCTGGAGGAGACCCAGTACTTC; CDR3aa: CASRRGLAGGLEETQYF
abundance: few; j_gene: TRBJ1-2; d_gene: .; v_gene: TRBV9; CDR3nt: TGTGCCAGCAGCGTAGAGGTCGAGACAGTCTATGGCTACACCTTC; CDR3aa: CASSVEVETVYGYTF
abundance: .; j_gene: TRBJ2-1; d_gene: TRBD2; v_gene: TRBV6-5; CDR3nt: TGTGCCAGCAGTTACCGGACTAGCGGGAATACGAATGAGCAGTTCTTC; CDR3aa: CASSYRTSGNTNEQFF
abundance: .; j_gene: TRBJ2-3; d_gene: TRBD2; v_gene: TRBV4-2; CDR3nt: TGTGCCAGCAGCCTCGGGACTAGCGGGAGGGGGGGCACAGATACGCAGTATTTT; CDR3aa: CASSLGTSGRGGTDTQYF
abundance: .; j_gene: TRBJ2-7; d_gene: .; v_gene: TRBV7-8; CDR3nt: TGTGCCAGCAGCCAAAATAGATACGAGCAGTACTTC; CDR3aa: CASSQNRYEQYF
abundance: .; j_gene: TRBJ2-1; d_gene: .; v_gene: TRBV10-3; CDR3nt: TGTGCCATCCGGGATAGCCTTCAGAGCTCCTACAATGAGCAGTTCTTC; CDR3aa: CAIRDSLQSSYNEQFF
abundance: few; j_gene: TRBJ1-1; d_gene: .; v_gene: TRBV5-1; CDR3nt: TGCGCCAGCAGATCACAGGGTTTGGCTGAAGCTTTCTTT; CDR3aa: CASRSQGLAEAFF
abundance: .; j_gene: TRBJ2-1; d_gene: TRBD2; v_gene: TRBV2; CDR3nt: TGTGCCAGCAGTAGAGCGGGGGGGCCGAGCAATGAGCAGTTCTTC; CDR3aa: CASSRAGGPSNEQFF
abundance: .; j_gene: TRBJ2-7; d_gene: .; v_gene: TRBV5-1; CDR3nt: TGCGCCAGCAGCCCCATAGACAGCCTCTACGAGCAGTACTTC; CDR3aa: CASSPIDSLYEQYF
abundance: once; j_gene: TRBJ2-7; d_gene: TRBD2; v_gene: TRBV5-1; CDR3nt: TGCGCCAGCAGCGAGGGCCTAGCGGATTATTCCTACGAGCAGTACTTC; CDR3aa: CASSEGLADYSYEQYF
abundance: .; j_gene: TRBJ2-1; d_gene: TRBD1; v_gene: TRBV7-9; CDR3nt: TGTGCCAGCAGCCAGGACAGGGGATTTAATGAGCAGTTCTTC; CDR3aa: CASSQDRGFNEQFF